The rows below give T cell receptor beta chains drawn from one sample of a study of response to subunit inactivated influenza vaccine. One entry per CDR3 protein, called by TCRdb with MiXCR from the RT-PCR reads. Among some 800,000 distinct CDR3 sequences listed, about 20% were seen once. This material consisted of PBMCs from blood, taken 5 days after vaccination. These receptors all stem from a man aged 50 to 59 who received an inactivated influenza vaccine. The CDR3 runs from the conserved cysteine through the conserved F or W. The order of the fields is D gene, clone size, V gene, J gene, CDR3 protein, CDR3 DNA. D genes are given only for firm matches. The listing skips clone size in some rows; elsewhere it reads once, few, many or a size class.

D gene: TRBD1
clone size: few
V gene: TRBV5-6
J gene: TRBJ2-1
CDR3 protein: CASTDRGYNEQFF
CDR3 DNA: TGTGCCAGCACCGACAGGGGATACAATGAGCAGTTCTTC

D gene: TRBD2
clone size: few
V gene: TRBV7-8
J gene: TRBJ2-3
CDR3 protein: CASSLALAGGNTETQYF
CDR3 DNA: TGTGCCAGCAGCTTAGCGTTAGCGGGGGGAAACACAGAAACACAGTATTTT

D gene: TRBD2
clone size: NA
V gene: TRBV6-1
J gene: TRBJ2-3
CDR3 protein: CASSPPGGSGSTDTQYF
CDR3 DNA: TGTGCCAGCAGTCCCCCCGGTGGTAGCGGGAGCACAGATACGCAGTATTTT

D gene: NA
clone size: few
V gene: TRBV2
J gene: TRBJ1-2
CDR3 protein: CASSPFDGANYGYTF
CDR3 DNA: TGTGCCAGCAGTCCTTTTGACGGGGCTAACTATGGCTACACCTTC

D gene: NA
clone size: NA
V gene: TRBV24-1
J gene: TRBJ2-5
CDR3 protein: CATGNGGETQYF
CDR3 DNA: TGTGCCACTGGTAATGGAGGAGAGACCCAGTACTTC

D gene: TRBD1
clone size: NA
V gene: TRBV12-3/TRBV12-4
J gene: TRBJ2-7
CDR3 protein: CASSLLGQGPYEQYF
CDR3 DNA: TGTGCCAGCAGTTTATTAGGACAGGGGCCATACGAGCAGTACTTC

D gene: NA
clone size: NA
V gene: TRBV29-1
J gene: TRBJ2-5
CDR3 protein: CSVAGDAETQYF
CDR3 DNA: TGCAGCGTTGCGGGGGATGCAGAGACCCAGTACTTC

D gene: TRBD2
clone size: many
V gene: TRBV6-5
J gene: TRBJ2-5
CDR3 protein: CASSWAGVGQETQYF
CDR3 DNA: TGTGCCAGCAGTTGGGCGGGGGTCGGGCAAGAGACCCAGTACTTC

D gene: NA
clone size: NA
V gene: TRBV12-3/TRBV12-4
J gene: TRBJ1-1
CDR3 protein: CASSFGGGTGNTEAFF
CDR3 DNA: TGTGCCAGCAGTTTTGGCGGGGGCACGGGGAACACTGAAGCTTTCTTT

D gene: NA
clone size: once
V gene: TRBV11-2
J gene: TRBJ1-6
CDR3 protein: CASSSLREGYNSPLHF
CDR3 DNA: TGTGCCAGCAGCTCACTCCGAGAGGGATATAATTCACCCCTCCACTTT

D gene: NA
clone size: NA
V gene: TRBV20-1
J gene: TRBJ1-5
CDR3 protein: CSASNRVNQPQHF
CDR3 DNA: TGCAGTGCTAGCAACAGGGTCAATCAGCCCCAGCATTTT